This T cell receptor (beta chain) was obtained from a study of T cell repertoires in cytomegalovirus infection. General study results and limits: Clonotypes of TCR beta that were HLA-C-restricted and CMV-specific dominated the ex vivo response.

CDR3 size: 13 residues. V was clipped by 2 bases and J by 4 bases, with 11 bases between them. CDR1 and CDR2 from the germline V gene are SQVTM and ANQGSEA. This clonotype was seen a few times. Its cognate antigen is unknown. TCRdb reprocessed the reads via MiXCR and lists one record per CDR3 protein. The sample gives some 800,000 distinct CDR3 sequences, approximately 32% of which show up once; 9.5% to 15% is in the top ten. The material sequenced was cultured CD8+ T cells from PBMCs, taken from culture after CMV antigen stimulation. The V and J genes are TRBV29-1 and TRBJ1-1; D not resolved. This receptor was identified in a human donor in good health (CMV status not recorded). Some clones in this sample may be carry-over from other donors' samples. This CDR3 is CSVESGLSTEAFF. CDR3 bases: TGCAGCGTTGAATCGGGGTTGAGCACTGAAGCTTTCTTT.